The TCR beta chain described here comes from a study of T cells in tuberculosis (dated by TCRdb to the late 2010s). In the study overall: In the study, CD1B tetramers and high-throughput TCR immunosequencing were combined to characterize T cells specific for the mycobacterial lipid antigen glucose monomycolate (GMM).

Its CDR3 holds 16 amino acids, cysteine through phenylalanine. CDR3 DNA only is kept here, 48 bases in frame from base 1. V loses 0 bases, J loses 0 bases, and the germline ends lie 10 bases apart. CDR1 and CDR2 are drawn from the germline V gene (reference sequence): SGHNT, YYREEE. PBMC were thawed, rested overnight, stained with GMM-loaded CD1B tetramer, a Live/Dead dye and anti-CD3, and then sorted on a FACS Aria II. C32 glucose monomycolate purified from Rhodococcus equi was loaded onto CD1B tetramers. Before cryopreservation, the PBMC later used for tetramer sorting had been depleted of CD14-expressing monocytes as part of a separate study. From each donor, roughly 91,000 tetramer-negative cells were also sorted and analyzed side by side with the tetramer-positive cells. Antigen-specific T cells were sorted from a handful of healthy South African adults using GMM-loaded CD1B tetramers. Broader findings and caveats from the paper: T cells that bind the CD1B-GMM tetramer with low affinity may have been missed by the stringent sort gate.

Because TCR-alpha and TCR-beta chains were sequenced unpaired, no information on chain pairing was available. TCR libraries were generated with the immunoSEQ multiplex PCR assay, using TCR-beta and/or TCR-alpha/delta assays for each sample. The amplified TCR libraries were sequenced on the Illumina high-throughput platform. Under the source paper's analysis protocol: Clustering and dimensionality reduction relied on pairwise TCRdist distances among GMM-specific receptors from T cells that were either sorted ex vivo or expanded in vitro. Sequence motifs, defined by gene usage and CDR3 content, were tested for enrichment in tetramer-positive compared with tetramer-negative populations. TCRdb stores this immuneACCESS table with in-frame sequences only. Part of the clones is absent; in the studies checked, under half of the shortfall reflects unresolved V genes, and no reason is known for the rest. The V and J calls and clone size were taken over from that table, and D and trimming were inferred from the DNA. Within this sample are tens of thousands of clones, with 65% to 90% of them counted one time only. Roughly 13% of the sample is taken by the ten largest.

Regarding this clone: Qualities for individual bases were not recorded, and no much larger clone is one base off.

The receptor chain draws on TRBV5-4 and TRBJ2-1; the D gene is not confidently resolved. The sequence came from an adult woman with latent tuberculosis. Sequences were obtained from CD1b-GMM tetramer-negative cells sorted from PBMCs. Explained via the paper, the cell subset or site label denotes: T cells not binding CD1B-GMM tetramer, sorted from same donor. The CDR3 sequence is CASSLGGGSSYNEQFF. In nucleotides, the sequence is TGTGCCAGCAGCTTGGGAGGCGGAAGCTCCTACAATGAGCAGTTCTTC.